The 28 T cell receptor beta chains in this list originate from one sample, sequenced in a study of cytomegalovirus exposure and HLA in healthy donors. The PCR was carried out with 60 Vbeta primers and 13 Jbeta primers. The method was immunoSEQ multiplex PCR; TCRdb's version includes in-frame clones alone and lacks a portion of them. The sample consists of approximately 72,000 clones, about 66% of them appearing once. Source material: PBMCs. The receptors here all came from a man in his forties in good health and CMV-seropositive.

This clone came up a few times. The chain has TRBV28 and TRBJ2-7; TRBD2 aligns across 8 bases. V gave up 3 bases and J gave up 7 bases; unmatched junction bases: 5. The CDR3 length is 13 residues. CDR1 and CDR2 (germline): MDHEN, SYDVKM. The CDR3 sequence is CASSFAGGGEQYF. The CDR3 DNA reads TGTGCCAGCAGTTTCGCGGGAGGAGGAGAGCAGTACTTC.

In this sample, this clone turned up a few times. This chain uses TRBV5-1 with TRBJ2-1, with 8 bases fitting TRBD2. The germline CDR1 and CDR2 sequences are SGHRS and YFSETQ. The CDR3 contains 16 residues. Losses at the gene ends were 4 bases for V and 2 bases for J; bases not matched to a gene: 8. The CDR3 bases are TGCGCCAGCAGCGCCGGTACGGGGGGGGCCTACAATGAGCAGTTCTTC. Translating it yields CASSAGTGGAYNEQFF.

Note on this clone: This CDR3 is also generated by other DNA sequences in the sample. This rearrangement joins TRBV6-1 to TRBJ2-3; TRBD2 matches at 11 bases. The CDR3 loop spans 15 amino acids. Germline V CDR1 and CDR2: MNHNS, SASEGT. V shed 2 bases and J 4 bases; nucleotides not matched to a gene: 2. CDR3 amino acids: CASSELAGGPDTQYF. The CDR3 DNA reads TGTGCCAGCAGTGAATTAGCGGGGGGGCCAGATACGCAGTATTTT.

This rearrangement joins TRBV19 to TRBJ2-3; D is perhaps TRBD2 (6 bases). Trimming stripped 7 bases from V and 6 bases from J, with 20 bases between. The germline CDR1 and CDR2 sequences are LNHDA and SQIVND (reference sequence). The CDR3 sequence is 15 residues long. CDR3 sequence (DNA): TGTGCCAGTATTCGCCTAGCGATGCCCGGGGATACGCAGTATTTT. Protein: CASIRLAMPGDTQYF.

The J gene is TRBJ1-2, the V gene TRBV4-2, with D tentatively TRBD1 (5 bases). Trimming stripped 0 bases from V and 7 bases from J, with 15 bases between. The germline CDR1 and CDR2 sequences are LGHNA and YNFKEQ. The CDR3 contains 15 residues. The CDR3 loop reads CASSQDSQGVGGYTF. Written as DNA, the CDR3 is TGTGCCAGCAGCCAAGATAGTCAAGGGGTAGGTGGCTACACCTTC.

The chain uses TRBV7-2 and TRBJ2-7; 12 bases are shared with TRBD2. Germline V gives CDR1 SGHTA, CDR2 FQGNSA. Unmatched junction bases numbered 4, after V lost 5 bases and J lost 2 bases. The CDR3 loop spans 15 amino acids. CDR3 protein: CASSALAGGPYEQYF. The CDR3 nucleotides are TGTGCCAGCAGCGCGCTAGCGGGGGGGCCCTACGAGCAGTACTTC.

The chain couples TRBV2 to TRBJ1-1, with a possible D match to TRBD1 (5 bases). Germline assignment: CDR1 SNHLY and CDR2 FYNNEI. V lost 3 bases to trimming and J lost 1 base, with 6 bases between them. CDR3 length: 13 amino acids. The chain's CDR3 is CASSDDRNTEAFF. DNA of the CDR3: TGTGCCAGCAGTGATGACAGGAACACTGAAGCTTTCTTT.

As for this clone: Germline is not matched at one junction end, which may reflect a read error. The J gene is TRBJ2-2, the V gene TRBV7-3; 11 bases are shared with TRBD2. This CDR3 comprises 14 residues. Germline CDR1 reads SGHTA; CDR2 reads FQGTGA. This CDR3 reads CASSPRVAGGPSGF. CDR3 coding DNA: TGTGCCAGCAGCCCCCGGGTAGCGGGGGGGCCCTCCGGTTTT.

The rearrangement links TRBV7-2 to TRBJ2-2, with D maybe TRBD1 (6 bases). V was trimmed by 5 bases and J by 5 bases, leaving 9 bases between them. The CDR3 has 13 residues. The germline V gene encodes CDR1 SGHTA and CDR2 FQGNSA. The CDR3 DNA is TGTGCCAGCAGCGGTGGGACAACCGGGGAGCTGTTTTTT. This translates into CASSGGTTGELFF. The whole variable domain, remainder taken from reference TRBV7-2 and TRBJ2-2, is GAGVSQSPSNKVTEKGKDVELRCDPISGHTALYWYRQSLGQGLEFLIYFQGNSAPDKSGLPSDRFSAERTGGSVSTLTIQRTQQEDSAVYLCASSGGTTGELFFGEGSRLTVL.

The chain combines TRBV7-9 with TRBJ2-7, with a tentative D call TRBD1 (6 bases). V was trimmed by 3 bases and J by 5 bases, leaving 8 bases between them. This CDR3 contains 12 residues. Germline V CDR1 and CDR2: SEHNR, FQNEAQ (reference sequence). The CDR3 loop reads CASSFQGNEQYF. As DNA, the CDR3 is TGTGCCAGCAGCTTTCAGGGGAACGAGCAGTACTTC.

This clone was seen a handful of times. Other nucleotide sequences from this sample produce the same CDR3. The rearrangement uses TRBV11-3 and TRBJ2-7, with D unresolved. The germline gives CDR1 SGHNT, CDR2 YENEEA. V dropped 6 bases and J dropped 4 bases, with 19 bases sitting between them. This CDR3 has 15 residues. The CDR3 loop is CASSQRQKTAYEQYF. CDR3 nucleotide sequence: TGTGCCAGCAGTCAGAGGCAGAAGACGGCATACGAGCAGTACTTC. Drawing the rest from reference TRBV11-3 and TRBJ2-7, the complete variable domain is EAGVVQSPRYKIIEKKQPVAFWCNPISGHNTLYWYLQNLGQGPELLIRYENEEAVDDSQLPKDRFSAERLKGVDSTLKIQPAELGDSAVYLCASSQRQKTAYEQYFGPGTRLTVT.

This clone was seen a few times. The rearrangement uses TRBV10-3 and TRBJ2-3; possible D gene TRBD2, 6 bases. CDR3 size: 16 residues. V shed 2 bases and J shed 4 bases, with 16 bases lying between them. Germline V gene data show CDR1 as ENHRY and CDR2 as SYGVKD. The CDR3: CAISENRGARSDTQYF. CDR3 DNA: TGTGCCATCAGTGAGAACCGCGGGGCGAGGTCAGATACGCAGTATTTT.

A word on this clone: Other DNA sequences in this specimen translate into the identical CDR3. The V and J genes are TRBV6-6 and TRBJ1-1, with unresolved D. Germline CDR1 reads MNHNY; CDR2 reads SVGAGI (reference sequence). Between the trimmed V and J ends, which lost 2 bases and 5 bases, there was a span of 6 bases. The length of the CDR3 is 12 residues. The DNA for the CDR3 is TGTGCCAGCAGTTACGCCGGGACTGAAGCTTTCTTT. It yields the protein CASSYAGTEAFF.

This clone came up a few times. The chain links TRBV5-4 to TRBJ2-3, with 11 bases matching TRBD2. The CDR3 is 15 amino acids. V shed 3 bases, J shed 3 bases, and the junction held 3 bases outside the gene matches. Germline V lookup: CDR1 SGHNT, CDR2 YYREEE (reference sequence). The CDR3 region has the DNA TGTGCCAGCAGCTCCGGGACTAGCGGAACAGATACGCAGTATTTT. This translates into CASSSGTSGTDTQYF. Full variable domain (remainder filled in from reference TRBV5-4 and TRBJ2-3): ETGVTQSPTHLIKTRGQQVTLRCSSQSGHNTVSWYQQALGQGPQFIFQYYREEENGRGNFPPRFSGLQFPNYSSELNVNALELDDSALYLCASSSGTSGTDTQYFGPGTRLTVL.

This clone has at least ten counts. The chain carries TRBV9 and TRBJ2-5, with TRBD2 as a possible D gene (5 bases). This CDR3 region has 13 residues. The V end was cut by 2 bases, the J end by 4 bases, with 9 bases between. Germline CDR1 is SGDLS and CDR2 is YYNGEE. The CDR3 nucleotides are TGTGCCAGCAGCGTGGACTGGTTAGAGACCCAGTACTTC. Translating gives CASSVDWLETQYF.

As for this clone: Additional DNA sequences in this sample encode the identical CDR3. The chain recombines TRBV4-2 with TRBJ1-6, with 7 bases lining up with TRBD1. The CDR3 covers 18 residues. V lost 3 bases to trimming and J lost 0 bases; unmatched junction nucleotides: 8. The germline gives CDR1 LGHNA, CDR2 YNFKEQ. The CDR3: CASSHGPGQSSYNSPLHF. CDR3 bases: TGTGCCAGCAGCCATGGCCCGGGACAGAGCTCCTATAATTCACCCCTCCACTTT.

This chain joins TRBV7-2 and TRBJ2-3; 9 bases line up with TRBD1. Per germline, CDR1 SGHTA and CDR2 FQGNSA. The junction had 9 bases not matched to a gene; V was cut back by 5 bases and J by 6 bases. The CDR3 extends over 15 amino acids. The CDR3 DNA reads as TGTGCCAGCAGCCCCGGGACAGGGAGGTTGGATACGCAGTATTTT. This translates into CASSPGTGRLDTQYF.

CDR3 amino acids: CASSELAGGYTGELFF. In nucleotides, the CDR3 is TGTGCCAGCAGTGAACTAGCGGGGGGCTACACCGGGGAGCTGTTTTTT. The chain joins TRBV6-1 to TRBJ2-2; TRBD2 matches at 11 bases. Germline CDR1 reads MNHNS; CDR2 reads SASEGT. This CDR3 has 16 amino acids. V shed 2 bases and J 3 bases; nucleotides not matched to a gene: 2.

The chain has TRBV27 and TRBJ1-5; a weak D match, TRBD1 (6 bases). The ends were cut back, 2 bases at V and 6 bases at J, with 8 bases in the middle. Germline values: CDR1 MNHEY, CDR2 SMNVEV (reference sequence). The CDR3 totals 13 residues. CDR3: CASSLNRVQPQHF. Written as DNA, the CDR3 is TGTGCCAGCAGTTTAAACAGGGTTCAGCCCCAGCATTTT.

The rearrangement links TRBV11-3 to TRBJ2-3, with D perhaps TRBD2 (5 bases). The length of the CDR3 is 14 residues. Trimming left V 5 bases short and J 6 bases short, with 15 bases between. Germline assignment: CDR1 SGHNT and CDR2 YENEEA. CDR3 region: CASSPGRVGDTQYF. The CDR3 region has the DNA TGTGCCAGCAGCCCTGGGCGGGTGGGGGATACGCAGTATTTT.

The CDR3 is CASGLGLLGSEQYF. The CDR3 nucleotides read TGTGCTAGTGGCCTGGGATTGCTGGGGAGCGAGCAGTACTTC. V is TRBV12-5 and J is TRBJ2-7, with D tentatively TRBD2 (5 bases). The CDR3 runs to 14 residues. Germline V gives CDR1 LGHNT, CDR2 FRNRAP. The V and J ends lost 6 bases and 6 bases respectively, with 18 bases between them. The entire variable domain, with the rest obtained from reference TRBV12-5 and TRBJ2-7, is as follows: DARVTQTPRHKVTEMGQEVTMRCQPILGHNTVFWYRQTMMQGLELLAYFRNRAPLDDSGMPKDRFSAEMPDATLATLKIQPSEPRDSAVYFCASGLGLLGSEQYFGPGTRLTVT.

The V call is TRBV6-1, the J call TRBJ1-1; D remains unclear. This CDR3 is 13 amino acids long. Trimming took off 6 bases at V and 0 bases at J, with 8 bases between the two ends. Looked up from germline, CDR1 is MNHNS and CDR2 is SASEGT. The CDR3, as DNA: TGTGCCAGCAGGGAAACAGTGAACACTGAAGCTTTCTTT. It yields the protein CASRETVNTEAFF.

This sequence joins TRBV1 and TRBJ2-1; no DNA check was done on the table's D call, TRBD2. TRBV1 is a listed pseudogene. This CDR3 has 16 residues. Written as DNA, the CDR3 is TGCACCAGCAGCCAAGATATGTCGGGGGGGGACAATGAGCAGTTCTTC. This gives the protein CTSSQDMSGGDNEQFF.

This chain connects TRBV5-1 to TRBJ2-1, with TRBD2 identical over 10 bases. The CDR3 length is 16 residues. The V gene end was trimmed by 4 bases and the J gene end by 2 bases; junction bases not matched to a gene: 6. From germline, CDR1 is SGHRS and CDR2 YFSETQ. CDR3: CASSVGTSGAYNEQFF. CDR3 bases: TGCGCCAGCAGCGTTGGTACTAGCGGGGCCTACAATGAGCAGTTCTTC. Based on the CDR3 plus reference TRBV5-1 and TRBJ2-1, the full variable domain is KAGVTQTPRYLIKTRGQQVTLSCSPISGHRSVSWYQQTPGQGLQFLFEYFSETQRNKGNFPGRFSGRQFSNSRSEMNVSTLELGDSALYLCASSVGTSGAYNEQFFGPGTRLTVL.

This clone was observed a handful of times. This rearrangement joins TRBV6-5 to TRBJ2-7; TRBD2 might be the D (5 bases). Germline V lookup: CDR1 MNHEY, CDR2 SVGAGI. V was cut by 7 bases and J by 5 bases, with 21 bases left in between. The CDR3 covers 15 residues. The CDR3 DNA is TGTGCCAGCACTAGAGGAGGTCAGAAAAAGAACGAGCAGTACTTC. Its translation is CASTRGGQKKNEQYF.

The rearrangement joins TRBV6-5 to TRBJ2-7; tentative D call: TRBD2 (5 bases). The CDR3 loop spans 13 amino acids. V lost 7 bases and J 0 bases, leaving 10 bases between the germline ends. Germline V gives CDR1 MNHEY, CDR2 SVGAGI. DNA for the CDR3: TGTGCCAGCAAACTAGGAGGCTCCTACGAGCAGTACTTC. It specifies CASKLGGSYEQYF.

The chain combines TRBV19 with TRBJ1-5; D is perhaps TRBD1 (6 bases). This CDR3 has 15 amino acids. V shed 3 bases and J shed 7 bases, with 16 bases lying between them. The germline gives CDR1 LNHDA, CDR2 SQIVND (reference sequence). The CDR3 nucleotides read TGTGCCAGTAGTATTTATCGGGGGGCTTCACAGCCCCAGCATTTT. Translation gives CASSIYRGASQPQHF.

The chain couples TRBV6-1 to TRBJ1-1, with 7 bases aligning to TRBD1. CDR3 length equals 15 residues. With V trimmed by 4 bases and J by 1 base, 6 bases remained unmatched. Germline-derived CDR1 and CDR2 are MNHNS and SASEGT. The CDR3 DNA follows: TGTGCCAGCAGTGTAAGTGACAGGGAGAACACTGAAGCTTTCTTT. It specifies CASSVSDRENTEAFF.